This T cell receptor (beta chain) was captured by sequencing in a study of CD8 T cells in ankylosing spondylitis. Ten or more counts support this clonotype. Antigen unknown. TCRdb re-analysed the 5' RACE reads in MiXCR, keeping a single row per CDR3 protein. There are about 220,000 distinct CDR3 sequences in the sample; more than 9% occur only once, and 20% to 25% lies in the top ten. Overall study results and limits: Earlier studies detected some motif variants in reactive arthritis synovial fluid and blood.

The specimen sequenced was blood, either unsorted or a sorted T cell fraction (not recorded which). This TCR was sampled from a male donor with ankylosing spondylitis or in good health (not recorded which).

CDR3 region: CASKPDRARSLQETQYF. In nucleotides, the CDR3 is TGTGCCAGCAAACCTGACAGGGCGAGAAGCCTCCAAGAGACCCAGTACTTC. The chain is built from TRBV25-1 and TRBJ2-5, with TRBD1 matching over 7 bases. This CDR3 spans 17 amino acids. Germline V lookup: CDR1 MGHDK, CDR2 SYGVNS. Trimming removed 7 bases from V and 1 base from J; junction bases left unmatched: 15.